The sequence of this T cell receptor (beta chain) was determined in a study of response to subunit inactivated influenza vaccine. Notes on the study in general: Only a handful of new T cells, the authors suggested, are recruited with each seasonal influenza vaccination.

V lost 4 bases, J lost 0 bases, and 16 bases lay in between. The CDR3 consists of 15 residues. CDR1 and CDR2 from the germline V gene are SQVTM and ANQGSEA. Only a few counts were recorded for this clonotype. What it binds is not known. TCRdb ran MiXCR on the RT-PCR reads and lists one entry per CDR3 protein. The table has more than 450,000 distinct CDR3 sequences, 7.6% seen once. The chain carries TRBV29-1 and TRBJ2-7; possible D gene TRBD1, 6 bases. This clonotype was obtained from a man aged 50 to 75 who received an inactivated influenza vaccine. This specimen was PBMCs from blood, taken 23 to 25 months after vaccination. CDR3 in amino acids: CSVAGTPKSSYEQYF. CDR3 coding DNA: TGCAGCGTTGCCGGGACACCTAAAAGCTCCTACGAGCAGTACTTC.